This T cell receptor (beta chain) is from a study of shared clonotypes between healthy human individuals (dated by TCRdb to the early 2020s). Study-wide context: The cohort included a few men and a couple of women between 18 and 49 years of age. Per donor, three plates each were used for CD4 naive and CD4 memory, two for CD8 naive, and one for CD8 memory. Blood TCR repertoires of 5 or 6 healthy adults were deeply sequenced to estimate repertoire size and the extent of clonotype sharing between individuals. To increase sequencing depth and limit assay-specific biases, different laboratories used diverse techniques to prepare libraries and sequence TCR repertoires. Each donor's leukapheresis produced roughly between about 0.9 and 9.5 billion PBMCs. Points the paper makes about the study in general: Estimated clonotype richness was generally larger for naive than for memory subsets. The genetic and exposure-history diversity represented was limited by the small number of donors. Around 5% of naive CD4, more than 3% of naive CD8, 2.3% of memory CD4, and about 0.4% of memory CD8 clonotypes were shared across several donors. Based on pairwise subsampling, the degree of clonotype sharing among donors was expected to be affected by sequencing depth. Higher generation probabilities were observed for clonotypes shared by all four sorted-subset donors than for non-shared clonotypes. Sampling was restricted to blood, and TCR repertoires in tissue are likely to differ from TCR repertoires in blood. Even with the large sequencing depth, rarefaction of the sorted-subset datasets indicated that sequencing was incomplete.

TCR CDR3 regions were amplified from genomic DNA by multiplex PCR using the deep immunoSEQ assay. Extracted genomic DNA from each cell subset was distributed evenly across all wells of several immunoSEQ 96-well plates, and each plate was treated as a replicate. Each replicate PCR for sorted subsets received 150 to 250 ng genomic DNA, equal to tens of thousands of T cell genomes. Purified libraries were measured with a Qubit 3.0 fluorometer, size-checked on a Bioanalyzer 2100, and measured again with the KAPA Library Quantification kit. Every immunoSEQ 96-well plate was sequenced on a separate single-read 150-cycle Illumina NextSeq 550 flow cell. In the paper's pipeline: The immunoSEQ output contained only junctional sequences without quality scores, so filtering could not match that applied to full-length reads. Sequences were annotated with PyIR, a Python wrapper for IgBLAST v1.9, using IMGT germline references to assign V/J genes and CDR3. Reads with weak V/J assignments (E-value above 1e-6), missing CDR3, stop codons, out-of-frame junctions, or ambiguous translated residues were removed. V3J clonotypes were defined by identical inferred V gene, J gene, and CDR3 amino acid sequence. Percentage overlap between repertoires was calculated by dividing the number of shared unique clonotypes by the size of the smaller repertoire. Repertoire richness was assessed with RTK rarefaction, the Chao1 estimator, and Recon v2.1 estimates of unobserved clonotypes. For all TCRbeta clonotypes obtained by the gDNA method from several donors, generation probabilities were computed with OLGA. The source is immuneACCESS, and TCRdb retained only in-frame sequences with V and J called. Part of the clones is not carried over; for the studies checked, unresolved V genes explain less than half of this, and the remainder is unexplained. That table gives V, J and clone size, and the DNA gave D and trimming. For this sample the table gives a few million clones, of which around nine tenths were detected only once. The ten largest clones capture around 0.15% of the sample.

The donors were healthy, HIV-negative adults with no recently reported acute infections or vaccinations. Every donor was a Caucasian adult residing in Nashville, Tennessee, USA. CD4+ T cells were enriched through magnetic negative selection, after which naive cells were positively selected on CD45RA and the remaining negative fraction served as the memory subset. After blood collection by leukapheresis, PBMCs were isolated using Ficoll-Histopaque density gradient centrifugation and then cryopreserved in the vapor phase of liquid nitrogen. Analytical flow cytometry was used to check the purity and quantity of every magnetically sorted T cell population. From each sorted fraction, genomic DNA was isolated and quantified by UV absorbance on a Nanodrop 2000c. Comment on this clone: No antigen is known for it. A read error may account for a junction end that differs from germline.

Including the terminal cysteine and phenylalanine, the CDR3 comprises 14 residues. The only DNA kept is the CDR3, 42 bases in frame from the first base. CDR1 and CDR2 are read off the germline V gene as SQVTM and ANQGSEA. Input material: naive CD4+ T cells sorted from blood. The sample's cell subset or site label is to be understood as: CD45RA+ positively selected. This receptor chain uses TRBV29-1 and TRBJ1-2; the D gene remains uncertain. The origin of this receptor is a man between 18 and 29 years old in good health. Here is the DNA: TGCAGCGTTGAAGTTATGCGCGGAAACTATGGCTACGCCTTC. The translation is CSVEVMRGNYGYAF.